These 32 T cell receptor beta chains came from one sample sequenced in a study of cytomegalovirus exposure and HLA in healthy donors. PCR primers comprised 60 Vbeta and 13 Jbeta primers. The table came from immunoSEQ multiplex PCR; TCRdb's copy has only in-frame clones and leaves some out. The profile shows 200,000 to 250,000 clones, approximately 81% of them singletons. Sequenced sample: PBMCs. Receptors were obtained from a girl aged 2-10 years in good health and CMV-seronegative.

This clone was detected only once. The V and J genes are TRBV2 and TRBJ2-3; D might be TRBD2 (7 bases). In germline, CDR1 is SNHLY, CDR2 FYNNEI. Trimming left V 8 bases short and J 4 bases short, with 28 bases between. This CDR3 is 18 amino acids long. The chain's CDR3 is CASVQGTGWAGASDTQYF. DNA for the CDR3: TGTGCCAGCGTACAGGGTACAGGATGGGCGGGAGCTTCAGATACGCAGTATTTT.

The chain joins TRBV4-2 to TRBJ1-2, with 8 bases lining up with TRBD1. The CDR3 extends over 16 amino acids. The V gene end was trimmed by 2 bases and the J gene end by 0 bases; junction bases not matched to a gene: 5. CDR1 and CDR2 (germline): LGHNA, YNFKEQ. CDR3 region: CASSQYGQGANYGYTF. DNA for the CDR3: TGTGCCAGCAGCCAATACGGACAGGGAGCTAACTATGGCTACACCTTC.

The chain combines TRBV9 with TRBJ1-1; a possible D gene is TRBD1 (5 bases). The V end lost 2 bases, the J end lost 0 bases, and 11 bases lay between the germline ends. The CDR3 runs 15 residues. Germline V gene lookup returns CDR1 SGDLS and CDR2 YYNGEE. The CDR3 DNA is TGTGCCAGCAGCGTGTCCGGACACATGAACACTGAAGCTTTCTTT. This translates into CASSVSGHMNTEAFF. The full variable domain, completed using reference TRBV9 and TRBJ1-1, is DSGVTQTPKHLITATGQRVTLRCSPRSGDLSVYWYQQSLDQGLQFLIQYYNGEERAKGNILERFSAQQFPDLHSELNLSSLELGDSALYFCASSVSGHMNTEAFFGQGTRLTVV.

This clone was recorded only once. This chain connects TRBV5-6 to TRBJ1-2; the D is unclear. The germline V gene encodes CDR1 SGHDT and CDR2 YYEEEE. The CDR3 runs to 15 residues. The ends were cut back, 6 bases at V and 0 bases at J, with 15 bases in the middle. CDR3 in DNA: TGTGCCAGCATCCCGACCGGGGTTACTAACTATGGCTACACCTTC. The encoded protein is CASIPTGVTNYGYTF.

This sequence joins TRBV5-4 and TRBJ2-7; weak D call: TRBD1 (6 bases). Germline loops: CDR1 SGHNT, CDR2 YYREEE (reference sequence). V gave up 4 bases and J gave up 2 bases, with 10 bases separating them. CDR3 length: 13 amino acids. The CDR3 is CASSPRGAYEQYF. DNA of the CDR3: TGTGCCAGCAGCCCCAGGGGAGCCTACGAGCAGTACTTC.

This clone was seen a single time. This sequence joins TRBV4-2 and TRBJ1-4; 10 bases line up with TRBD1. The germline gives CDR1 LGHNA, CDR2 YNFKEQ. This CDR3 comprises 17 residues. V lost 1 base and J lost 7; bases outside the gene matches: 9. The CDR3 DNA is TGTGCCAGCAGCCAAGGGGACAGGGGTTTTGTTGGTGAAAAACTGTTTTTT. This gives the protein CASSQGDRGFVGEKLFF.

The V gene is TRBV4-1, the J gene TRBJ2-4; no reliable D call. V was shortened by 3 bases and J by 3 bases, with 6 bases between the two germline ends. The CDR3 is made up of 13 amino acids. The germline gives CDR1 MGHRA, CDR2 YSYEKL. The CDR3 sequence: CASSHAYKNIQYF. The DNA for the CDR3 is TGCGCCAGCAGCCACGCGTACAAAAACATTCAGTACTTC.

The rearrangement joins TRBV7-9 to TRBJ1-3; D call uncertain. The germline V gene encodes CDR1 SEHNR and CDR2 FQNEAQ (reference sequence). Trimming removed 1 base from V and 2 bases from J, with 6 bases in between. The length of the CDR3 is 14 residues. CDR3 protein: CASSLETAGNTIYF. The CDR3 nucleotides are TGTGCCAGCAGCTTAGAGACTGCTGGAAACACCATATATTTT.

The chain employs TRBV11-2 and TRBJ2-3; 7 nucleotides match TRBD1. The CDR3 is made up of 13 amino acids. Germline V gives CDR1 SGHAT, CDR2 FQNNGV. V was pared by 8 bases and J by 5 bases, with 7 bases of the junction left unmatched. CDR3 sequence reads: CASSLRTGDTQYF. The CDR3 coding sequence is TGTGCCAGCTCCCTCAGGACAGGAGATACGCAGTATTTT.

The genes are TRBV5-5 and TRBJ2-7; 7 bases line up with TRBD1. The V gene end was trimmed by 3 bases and the J gene end by 2 bases; junction bases not matched to a gene: 5. Per germline, CDR1 SGHKS and CDR2 YYEKEE (reference sequence). The CDR3 spans 14 residues. DNA for the CDR3: TGTGCCAGCAGCTGGGGGACAGCGCCCTACGAGCAGTACTTC. Residues: CASSWGTAPYEQYF.

The CDR3 DNA follows: TGTGCCAGCAGCGGAGGGACTAGCGGGGTCCCCTACAATGAGCAGTTCTTC. Translation gives CASSGGTSGVPYNEQFF. The V call is TRBV9, the J call TRBJ2-1; TRBD2 aligns across 13 bases. The length of the CDR3 is 17 residues. V lost 3 bases to trimming and J lost 2 bases; unmatched junction nucleotides: 5. Germline V CDR1 and CDR2: SGDLS, YYNGEE.

V usage is TRBV5-8 and J usage is TRBJ1-6; no clear D gene. This CDR3 is built from 16 residues. V lost 5 bases and J 8 bases, leaving 20 bases between the germline ends. The V gene's germline CDR1 is SGHTS and CDR2 YDEGEE. Here the CDR3 reads CASRQKSGARDSPLHF. The DNA of the CDR3 is TGTGCCAGCAGACAAAAAAGCGGTGCCCGGGATTCACCCCTCCACTTT.

V and J are TRBV9 and TRBJ2-2; D not certain. The CDR3 totals 15 residues. V lost 1 base and J lost 0, with 7 bases in between. Germline V gives CDR1 SGDLS, CDR2 YYNGEE. The chain's CDR3 is CASSVLSSNTGELFF. The CDR3 DNA reads as TGTGCCAGCAGCGTATTGTCCTCGAACACCGGGGAGCTGTTTTTT.

The chain employs TRBV5-6 and TRBJ1-3, with 7 positions matching TRBD1. V trimming: 4 bases; J trimming: 4 bases; junction bases outside the gene matches: 5. The germline CDR1 and CDR2 sequences are SGHDT and YYEEEE. This CDR3 region has 14 residues. CDR3 region: CASSPQGLGNTIYF. The CDR3 bases are TGTGCCAGCAGCCCACAGGGGCTAGGAAACACCATATATTTT.

The chain links TRBV10-3 to TRBJ1-1; D is uncertain. The CDR3 runs to 14 residues. Germline assignment: CDR1 ENHRY and CDR2 SYGVKD. V dropped 0 bases and J dropped 6 bases, with 11 bases sitting between them. CDR3 in amino acids: CAISESTGDPEAFF. The DNA of the CDR3 is TGTGCCATCAGTGAGTCGACCGGGGATCCTGAAGCTTTCTTT.

The chain has TRBV2 and TRBJ2-5; D may be TRBD2 (5 bases). Germline V gives CDR1 SNHLY, CDR2 FYNNEI. The V gene lost 8 bases and the J gene lost 9 bases, with 28 bases spanning the gap. The CDR3 runs to 16 residues. DNA of the CDR3: TGTGCCAGCCTAAGCTCCAACCGGGGTCACAAGAGGTCCCAGTACTTC. This codes for CASLSSNRGHKRSQYF.

This clone showed up just a few times. V gene TRBV12-5 combines with J gene TRBJ1-5; D unclear. Trimming shortened V by 7 bases and J by 2 bases, and 15 bases separated the two germline ends. This CDR3 region has 15 residues. The germline V gene has CDR1 LGHNT and CDR2 FRNRAP. CDR3 DNA: TGTGCTAGTGACTCCGACTGGAGGGGCAATCAGCCCCAGCATTTT. Amino acids: CASDSDWRGNQPQHF.

The V gene is TRBV7-9, the J gene TRBJ2-5; weak D call: TRBD2 (6 bases). Per the germline V gene, CDR1 is SEHNR and CDR2 is FQNEAQ (reference sequence). CDR3 length: 15 amino acids. Trimming took 5 bases from V and 4 from J, leaving 17 bases between them. The chain's CDR3 is CASSPVWRGPETQYF. In DNA, the CDR3 is TGTGCCAGCAGCCCCGTCTGGCGGGGCCCAGAGACCCAGTACTTC. Looking up the rest from reference TRBV7-9 and TRBJ2-5 gives the full variable domain: DTGVSQNPRHKITKRGQNVTFRCDPISEHNRLYWYRQTLGQGPEFLTYFQNEAQLEKSRLLSDRFSAERPKGSFSTLEIQRTEQGDSAMYLCASSPVWRGPETQYFGPGTRLLVL.

This clone was observed a single time. The chain joins TRBV5-1 to TRBJ2-1; 8 nucleotides line up with TRBD2. The CDR3 contains 14 residues. V shed 3 bases, J shed 3 bases, and the junction held 2 bases outside the gene matches. Germline V gene lookup returns CDR1 SGHRS and CDR2 YFSETQ. In DNA form, the CDR3 reads TGCGCCAGCAGCTCTCGGGGGGGCTACAATGAGCAGTTCTTC. This encodes CASSSRGGYNEQFF.

A single count supports this clone. J is TRBJ2-1 and V is TRBV30; TRBD2 aligns across 8 bases. The germline V gene encodes CDR1 GTSNPN and CDR2 SVGIG (reference sequence). The CDR3 has 15 residues. V trimming: 0 bases; J trimming: 5 bases; junction bases outside the gene matches: 6. The CDR3 region is CAWSVSSGGNNEQFF. Written as DNA, the CDR3 is TGTGCCTGGAGTGTTTCAAGCGGGGGAAACAATGAGCAGTTCTTC.

The CDR3 DNA reads as TGTGCCAGCAGCCTCCGAATGGGGGGGAGAGAGACCCAGTACTTC. Protein sequence: CASSLRMGGRETQYF. The chain employs TRBV5-4 and TRBJ2-5, with 7 bases fitting TRBD2. CDR1 and CDR2 (germline): SGHNT, YYREEE (reference sequence). Trimming removed 4 bases from V and 4 bases from J; junction bases left unmatched: 10. The CDR3 runs to 15 residues.

This clone has only a few counts. Other DNA sequences in the sample encode the same CDR3. V usage is TRBV30 and J usage is TRBJ1-5; unclear D gene. This CDR3 is 13 amino acids long. V was shortened by 0 bases and J by 3 bases, with 6 bases between the two germline ends. Germline CDR1 and CDR2: GTSNPN and SVGIG (reference sequence). The CDR3 nucleotides read TGTGCCTGGAGTGTCCGGTCCAATCAGCCCCAGCATTTT. It translates to CAWSVRSNQPQHF.

V and J are TRBV11-2 and TRBJ2-2; TRBD2 matches at 12 bases. The CDR3 loop spans 14 amino acids. The trim removed 5 bases at V and 5 bases at J, leaving 0 bases unmatched. Germline-derived CDR1 and CDR2 are SGHAT and FQNNGV. The CDR3 bases are TGTGCCAGCAGCGGGACTAGCGGGACCGGGGAGCTGTTTTTT. Amino acid sequence: CASSGTSGTGELFF.

This clone showed up just once. The chain combines TRBV7-9 with TRBJ1-4; 8 positions agree with TRBD1. There are 14 residues in the CDR3. From germline, CDR1 is SEHNR and CDR2 FQNEAQ (reference sequence). V gave up 7 bases and J gave up 6 bases; unmatched junction bases: 7. The CDR3 spells CASNLGQGDEKLFF. The DNA of the CDR3 is TGTGCCAGCAACCTCGGACAGGGTGATGAAAAACTGTTTTTT.

The chain employs TRBV6-5 and TRBJ2-2, with D hard to call. This CDR3 region has 15 residues. Trimming removed 3 bases from V and 8 bases from J, with 16 bases in between. Germline CDR1 and CDR2: MNHEY and SVGAGI. CDR3 protein: CASSYSDDSGGELFF. The CDR3 nucleotides are TGTGCCAGCAGTTATTCTGACGACTCCGGGGGGGAGCTGTTTTTT.

The chain combines TRBV14 with TRBJ1-2; tentative D call: TRBD1 (6 bases). V shed 2 bases and J shed 7 bases, with 11 bases lying between them. Germline loops: CDR1 SGHDN, CDR2 FVKESK. CDR3 length: 13 residues. Written as DNA, the CDR3 is TGTGCCAGCAGCCAACGGGACAAAAGTGGCTACACCTTC. Protein sequence: CASSQRDKSGYTF. The full variable domain, with the rest looked up from reference TRBV14 and TRBJ1-2, is EAGVTQFPSHSVIEKGQTVTLRCDPISGHDNLYWYRRVMGKEIKFLLHFVKESKQDESGMPNNRFLAERTGGTYSTLKVQPAELEDSGVYFCASSQRDKSGYTFGSGTRLTVV.

V gene TRBV6-1 combines with J gene TRBJ2-5, with D perhaps matching TRBD1 (7 bases). The CDR3 is 15 amino acids. Trimming pared 0 bases from V and 11 bases from J, leaving 19 bases between. The germline V gene has CDR1 MNHNS and CDR2 SASEGT. This CDR3 is CASSEAAGQPTEQYF. The CDR3 DNA reads TGTGCCAGCAGTGAAGCCGCGGGACAGCCTACGGAGCAGTACTTC.

The chain uses TRBV5-4 and TRBJ1-1, with a weak D call TRBD1 (5 bases). With 0 bases removed from V and 5 bases from J, the gap between germline ends came to 11 bases. The CDR3 has 14 amino acids. Germline CDR1 SGHNT, CDR2 YYREEE (reference sequence). CDR3 region: CASSLDGRGTEAFF. The CDR3 DNA is TGTGCCAGCAGCTTGGATGGGCGGGGGACTGAAGCTTTCTTT.

This clone was seen just once. This chain uses TRBV5-5 with TRBJ2-3; 8 bases are shared with TRBD2. The CDR3 contains 14 residues. The trim removed 3 bases at V and 6 bases at J, leaving 6 bases unmatched. Germline V lookup: CDR1 SGHKS, CDR2 YYEKEE (reference sequence). The CDR3: CASSSIAGSDTQYF. DNA for the CDR3: TGTGCCAGCAGCTCCATAGCGGGGAGTGATACGCAGTATTTT.

The rearrangement joins TRBV5-1 to TRBJ2-3; 8 bases agree with TRBD2. With 4 bases clipped from V and 0 bases from J, the junction kept 7 bases outside the gene matches. The V gene's germline CDR1 is SGHRS and CDR2 YFSETQ. The CDR3 loop spans 16 amino acids. Written as DNA, the CDR3 is TGCGCCAGCAGCCTCCGACTAGCGCTTAGCACAGATACGCAGTATTTT. This sequence encodes CASSLRLALSTDTQYF.

The chain employs TRBV4-2 and TRBJ2-3; 16 bases match TRBD2. This CDR3 is 17 amino acids long. V lost 4 bases to trimming and J lost 0 bases; unmatched junction nucleotides: 1. The germline V gene encodes CDR1 LGHNA and CDR2 YNFKEQ. This chain's CDR3 is CASSLGLAGGSTDTQYF. The CDR3 region has the DNA TGTGCCAGCAGCCTGGGACTAGCGGGGGGGAGCACAGATACGCAGTATTTT.

The chain recombines TRBV30 with TRBJ2-5; 7 bases are a match to TRBD2. Germline-derived CDR1 and CDR2 are GTSNPN and SVGIG (reference sequence). The CDR3 is made up of 14 amino acids. Trimming cost V 2 bases and J 1 base; bases outside gene matches: 4. CDR3 in DNA: TGTGCCTGGAGTTTGGGGGGGAGCCAAGAGACCCAGTACTTC. Its protein is CAWSLGGSQETQYF.